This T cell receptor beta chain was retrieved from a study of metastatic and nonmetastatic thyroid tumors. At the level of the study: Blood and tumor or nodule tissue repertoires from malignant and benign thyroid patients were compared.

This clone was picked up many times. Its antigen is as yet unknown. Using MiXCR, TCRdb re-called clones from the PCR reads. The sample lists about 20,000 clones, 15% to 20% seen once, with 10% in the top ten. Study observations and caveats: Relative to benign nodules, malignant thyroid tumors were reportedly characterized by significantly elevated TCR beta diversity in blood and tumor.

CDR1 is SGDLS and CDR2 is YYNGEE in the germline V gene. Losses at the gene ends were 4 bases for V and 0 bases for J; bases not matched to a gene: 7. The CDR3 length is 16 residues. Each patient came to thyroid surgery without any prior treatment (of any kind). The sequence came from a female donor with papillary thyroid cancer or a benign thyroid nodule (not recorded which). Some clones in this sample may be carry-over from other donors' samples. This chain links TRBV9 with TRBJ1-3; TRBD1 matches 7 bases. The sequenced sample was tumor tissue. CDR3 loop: CASSPQGTYSGNTIYF. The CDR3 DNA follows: TGTGCCAGCAGCCCACAGGGGACATACTCTGGAAACACCATATATTTT.